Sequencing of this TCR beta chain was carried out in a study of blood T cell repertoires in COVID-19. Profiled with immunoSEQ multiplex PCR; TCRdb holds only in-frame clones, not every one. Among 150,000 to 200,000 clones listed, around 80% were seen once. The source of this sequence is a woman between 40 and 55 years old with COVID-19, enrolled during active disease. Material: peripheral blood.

The CDR3 loop is CATSDPPVTGGGCQETQYF. The CDR3 DNA follows: TGTGCCACCAGTGACCCTCCCGTTACAGGGGGCGGGTGTCAAGAGACCCAGTACTTC. The genes are TRBV24-1 and TRBJ2-5; 9 bases are a match to TRBD1. The CDR3 runs 19 residues. Germline CDR1 reads KGHDR; CDR2 reads SFDVKD. Trimming cost V 4 bases and J 2 bases; bases outside gene matches: 16.